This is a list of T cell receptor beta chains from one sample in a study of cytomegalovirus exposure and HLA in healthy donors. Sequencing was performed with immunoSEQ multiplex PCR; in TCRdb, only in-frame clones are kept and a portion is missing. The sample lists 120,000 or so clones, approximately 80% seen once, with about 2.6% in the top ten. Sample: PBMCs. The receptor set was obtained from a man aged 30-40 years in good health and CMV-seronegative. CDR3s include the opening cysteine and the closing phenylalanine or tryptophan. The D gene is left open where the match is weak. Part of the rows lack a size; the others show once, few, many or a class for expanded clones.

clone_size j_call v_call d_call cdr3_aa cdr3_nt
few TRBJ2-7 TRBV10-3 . CAISAGSLYEQYF TGTGCCATCAGTGCCGGGAGTTTATACGAGCAGTACTTC
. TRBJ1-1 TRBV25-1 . CASSGTRNTEAFF TGTGCCAGCAGTGGAACGAGAAACACTGAAGCTTTCTTT
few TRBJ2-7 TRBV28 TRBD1 CASRAGGYSYEQYF TGTGCCAGCAGGGCAGGGGGTTACTCCTACGAGCAGTACTTC
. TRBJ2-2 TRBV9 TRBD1 CASSASGQNGELFF TGTGCCAGCAGCGCCTCGGGACAGAACGGGGAGCTGTTTTTT
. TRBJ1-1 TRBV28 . CASSFPAGMNTEAFF TGTGCCAGCAGTTTCCCGGCAGGCATGAACACTGAAGCTTTCTTT
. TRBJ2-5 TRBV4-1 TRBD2 CASSQSPGGRETQYF TGCGCCAGCAGCCAATCCCCGGGAGGCAGGGAGACCCAGTACTTC
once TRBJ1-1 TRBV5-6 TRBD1 CASSLIAGGNTEAFF TGTGCCAGCAGCTTGATAGCAGGGGGAAACACTGAAGCTTTCTTT
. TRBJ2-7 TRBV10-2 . CASGLQAGRCEQYF TGCGCCAGCGGACTACAGGCGGGGAGGTGCGAGCAGTACTTC
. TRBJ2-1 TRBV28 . CASSFLAISYNEQFF TGTGCCAGCAGTTTCTTAGCCATCTCCTACAATGAGCAGTTCTTC
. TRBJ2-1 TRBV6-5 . CASSRSSYNEQFF TGTGCCAGCAGTAGGAGCTCCTACAATGAGCAGTTCTTC
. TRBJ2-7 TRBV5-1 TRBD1 CASSYRDRGNEQYF TGCGCCAGCAGCTACCGGGACAGGGGGAATGAGCAGTACTTC
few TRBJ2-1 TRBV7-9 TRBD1 CASSAGQGTYNEQFF TGTGCCAGCAGCGCCGGACAGGGGACCTACAATGAGCAGTTCTTC
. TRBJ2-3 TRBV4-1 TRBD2 CASSQEAGGPGVPDTQYF TGCGCCAGCAGCCAAGAAGCGGGAGGGCCAGGGGTGCCAGATACGCAGTATTTT
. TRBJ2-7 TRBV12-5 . CASGLGLGGYEQYF TGTGCTAGTGGTCTTGGACTAGGGGGTTACGAGCAGTACTTC
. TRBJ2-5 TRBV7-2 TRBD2 CASILRSGAKETQYF TGTGCCAGCATTCTGAGAAGCGGGGCCAAAGAGACCCAGTACTTC
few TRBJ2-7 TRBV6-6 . CASSQRTEAYEQYF TGTGCCAGCAGTCAAAGGACAGAGGCCTACGAGCAGTACTTC
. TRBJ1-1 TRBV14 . CASSLAGPGEAFF TGTGCCAGCAGCCTAGCAGGGCCGGGTGAAGCTTTCTTT
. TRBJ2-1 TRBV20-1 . CSARPYNEQFF TGCAGTGCTAGACCTTATAATGAGCAGTTCTTC
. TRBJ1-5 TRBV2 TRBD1 CASSHGTEQPTLNQPQHF TGTGCCAGCAGCCACGGGACAGAACAACCTACGCTCAATCAGCCCCAGCATTTT
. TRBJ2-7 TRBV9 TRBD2 CASSKGLAGGEQYF TGTGCCAGCAGCAAGGGACTAGCGGGAGGGGAGCAGTACTTC
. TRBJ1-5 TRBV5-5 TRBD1 CASSRDRGNQPQHF TGTGCCAGCAGCCGGGACAGGGGGAATCAGCCCCAGCATTTT
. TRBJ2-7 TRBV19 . CASSRSTGTYEQYF TGTGCCAGTAGTAGATCCACAGGGACCTACGAGCAGTACTTC
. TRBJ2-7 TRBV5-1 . CASSSEAGTYEQYF TGCGCCAGCAGCTCGGAGGCGGGAACCTACGAGCAGTACTTC
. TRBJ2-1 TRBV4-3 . CASSQDDTGRYNEQFF TGCGCCAGCAGCCAGGATGACACGGGAAGGTACAATGAGCAGTTCTTC
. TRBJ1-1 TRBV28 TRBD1 CASRSNRGETEAFF TGTGCCAGCAGGTCTAACAGGGGTGAAACTGAAGCTTTCTTT
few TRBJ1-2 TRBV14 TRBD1 CASSRITGGVDGYTF TGTGCCAGCAGCCGCATTACAGGGGGCGTTGATGGCTACACCTTC
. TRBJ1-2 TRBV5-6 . CASSLGTNYGYTF TGTGCCAGCAGCTTGGGGACAAACTATGGCTACACCTTC
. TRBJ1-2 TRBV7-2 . CASSPRSQNYGYTF TGTGCCAGCAGCCCTAGGTCGCAGAACTATGGCTACACCTTC
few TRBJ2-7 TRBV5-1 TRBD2 CASKGLAGNEQYF TGCGCCAGCAAGGGACTAGCGGGAAACGAGCAGTACTTC
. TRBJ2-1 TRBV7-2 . CASSDSDNEQFF TGTGCCAGCAGCGACTCGGACAATGAGCAGTTCTTC
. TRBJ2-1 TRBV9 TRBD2 CASSAASGLADLNEQFF TGTGCCAGCAGCGCAGCCTCGGGACTAGCGGACCTCAATGAGCAGTTCTTC
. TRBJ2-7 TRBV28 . CASTDDSPYEQYF TGTGCCAGCACCGATGACAGCCCCTACGAGCAGTACTTC
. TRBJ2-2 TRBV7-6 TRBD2 CASSPIPREGRTGELFF TGTGCCAGCAGCCCAATCCCGCGGGAGGGCCGCACCGGGGAGCTGTTTTTT
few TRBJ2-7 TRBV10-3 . CAINRDKLYEQYF TGTGCCATCAACCGGGACAAACTCTACGAGCAGTACTTC
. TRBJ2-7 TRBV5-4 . CASSFLSNEQYF TGTGCCAGCAGCTTTCTTAGCAACGAGCAGTACTTC
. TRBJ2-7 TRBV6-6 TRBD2 CAIAGATYEQYF TGTGCCATCGCGGGAGCCACATACGAGCAGTACTTC
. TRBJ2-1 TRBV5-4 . CASSSLASRPYNEQFF TGTGCCAGCAGCTCTTTAGCGAGCCGACCCTACAATGAGCAGTTCTTC
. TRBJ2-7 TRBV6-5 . CASSYNRLDQYF TGTGCCAGCAGTTACAACCGACTAGATCAGTACTTC
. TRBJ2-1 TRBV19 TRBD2 CASSIFSGRGNEQFF TGTGCCAGTAGTATCTTTAGCGGGAGAGGCAATGAGCAGTTCTTC
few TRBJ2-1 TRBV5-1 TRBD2 CASGLTSGAYNEQFF TGCGCCAGCGGACTGACTAGCGGGGCATACAATGAGCAGTTCTTC